The 30 T cell receptor beta chains listed next were all sequenced from one sample in a study of radiotherapy plus CTLA-4 blockade in lung cancer. Profiling relied on immunoSEQ multiplex PCR, and the TCRdb table lists in-frame clones only, not all of them. The table has approximately 94,000 clones, around 83% seen once; the top ten hold over 20%. The sample consisted of peripheral blood, taken from a patient treated with radiotherapy plus ipilimumab. These TCRs come from a human donor with non-small cell lung cancer that progressed on radiotherapy plus ipilimumab.

This rearrangement joins TRBV9 to TRBJ2-1, with D perhaps matching TRBD2 (6 bases). Germline V lookup: CDR1 SGDLS, CDR2 YYNGEE. The CDR3 spans 15 residues. Trimming took 0 bases from V and 5 from J, leaving 12 bases between them. Here the CDR3 reads CASSVVAGRDNEQFF. Written as DNA, the CDR3 is TGTGCCAGCAGCGTAGTGGCGGGGCGAGACAATGAGCAGTTCTTC.

V usage is TRBV2 and J usage is TRBJ1-3; D gene uncertain. The CDR3 has 14 amino acids. The ends were cut back, 4 bases at V and 0 bases at J, with 7 bases in the middle. Germline CDR1 is SNHLY and CDR2 is FYNNEI. The CDR3 loop is CASSAIFSGNTIYF. CDR3 bases: TGTGCCAGCAGTGCCATATTCTCTGGAAACACCATATATTTT.

This clone was found a few times. The chain has TRBV5-4 and TRBJ1-4; D might be TRBD1 (6 bases). This CDR3 is 14 amino acids long. Germline V gene lookup returns CDR1 SGHNT and CDR2 YYREEE (reference sequence). Trimming pared 2 bases from V and 8 bases from J, leaving 13 bases between. The CDR3 DNA reads as TGTGCCAGCAGCTTAGAGGGACACTCAGAAAAACTGTTTTTT. It translates to CASSLEGHSEKLFF. The whole variable domain, filled in from reference TRBV5-4 and TRBJ1-4, reads ETGVTQSPTHLIKTRGQQVTLRCSSQSGHNTVSWYQQALGQGPQFIFQYYREEENGRGNFPPRFSGLQFPNYSSELNVNALELDDSALYLCASSLEGHSEKLFFGSGTQLSVL.

The CDR3 spells CASSPGYNEQFF. For the CDR3, the DNA is TGCGCCAGCAGCCCTGGTTACAATGAGCAGTTCTTC. The V and J genes are TRBV5-1 and TRBJ2-1; D is ambiguous. Trimming removed 4 bases from V and 4 bases from J, with 6 bases in between. This CDR3 comprises 12 residues. From germline, CDR1 is SGHRS and CDR2 YFSETQ.

The CDR3 coding sequence is TGTGCCAGCAGCTTAAGGGAAGGGCCCAAAGAGACCCAGTACTTC. Protein sequence: CASSLREGPKETQYF. This sequence joins TRBV5-4 and TRBJ2-5, with D uncertain. Trimming removed 2 bases at V and 3 bases at J, with 14 bases between. The CDR3 runs to 15 residues. In germline, CDR1 is SGHNT, CDR2 YYREEE (reference sequence).

This sequence joins TRBV4-1 and TRBJ2-7; D perhaps matches TRBD1 (5 bases). Trimming took 0 bases from V and 0 from J, leaving 9 bases between them. The CDR3 has 15 amino acids. Germline CDR1 and CDR2: MGHRA and YSYEKL. This CDR3 is CASSQENRSSYEQYV. CDR3 in DNA: TGCGCCAGCAGCCAAGAGAACAGGAGCTCCTACGAGCAGTACGTC.

The chain has TRBV7-8 and TRBJ2-7; the match to TRBD2 covers 8 bases. CDR3 length equals 15 residues. Germline V gives CDR1 SGHVS, CDR2 FQNEAQ. V lost 5 bases and J lost 2; bases outside the gene matches: 8. DNA of the CDR3: TGTGCCAGCAGCACGGGACTAGGGTTTCCCTACGAGCAGTACTTC. Translated: CASSTGLGFPYEQYF.

The chain has TRBV12-5 and TRBJ1-3; possible D gene TRBD1, 6 bases. V lost 0 bases to trimming and J lost 2 bases, with 11 bases between them. This CDR3 has 16 residues. CDR1 is LGHNT, CDR2 FRNRAP, per germline. The CDR3 DNA is TGTGCTAGTGGTTTGGTTTCGACAGGTGCTGGAAACACCATATATTTT. Its translation: CASGLVSTGAGNTIYF.

The V call is TRBV6-6, the J call TRBJ1-5; D gene uncertain. V lost 0 bases and J lost 3, with 6 bases in between. This CDR3 is built from 14 residues. Germline V CDR1 and CDR2: MNHNY, SVGAGI (reference sequence). CDR3 loop: CASSYSTNNQPQHF. The CDR3 DNA sequence: TGTGCCAGCAGTTACTCGACCAACAATCAGCCCCAGCATTTT.

The CDR3 sequence: CAWSVNYWGQGKFYEQYF. The CDR3 coding sequence is TGTGCCTGGAGTGTAAATTACTGGGGACAGGGGAAATTCTACGAGCAGTACTTC. V and J are TRBV30 and TRBJ2-7; 10 bases align to TRBD1. V gave up 0 bases and J gave up 3 bases; unmatched junction bases: 14. Looked up from germline, CDR1 is GTSNPN and CDR2 is SVGIG (reference sequence). The CDR3 runs to 18 residues.

The chain is built from TRBV14 and TRBJ1-5, with D possibly TRBD1 on 5 matching bases. Trimming removed 6 bases at V and 0 bases at J, with 12 bases between. The length of the CDR3 is 15 residues. Germline loops: CDR1 SGHDN, CDR2 FVKESK. The CDR3 loop reads CASSRGGNSNQPQHF. The CDR3 DNA follows: TGTGCCAGCAGTCGGGGCGGCAATAGCAATCAGCCCCAGCATTTT.

V usage is TRBV6-1 and J usage is TRBJ2-3; the match to TRBD1 covers 7 bases. The CDR3 totals 14 residues. V shed 5 bases and J 1 base; nucleotides not matched to a gene: 3. CDR1 and CDR2 from the germline V gene are MNHNS and SASEGT. Here the CDR3 reads CASSTGVGTDTQYF. The CDR3 coding sequence is TGTGCCAGCAGTACAGGGGTGGGCACAGATACGCAGTATTTT.

The chain combines TRBV7-8 with TRBJ2-1, with a possible D match to TRBD1 (6 bases). The CDR3 is made up of 14 amino acids. Germline assignment: CDR1 SGHVS and CDR2 FQNEAQ. V gave up 0 bases and J gave up 5 bases, with 8 bases separating them. CDR3 nucleotides: TGTGCCAGCAGCTTAGCCACAGGGAACAATGAGCAGTTCTTC. As protein: CASSLATGNNEQFF.

CDR3 region: CASTPRDRVYNEQFF. The CDR3 nucleotides read TGTGCCAGCACTCCCCGGGACAGGGTCTACAATGAGCAGTTCTTC. This chain joins TRBV27 and TRBJ2-1; 9 nucleotides align to TRBD1. V dropped 7 bases and J dropped 3; count of bases not matched to a gene: 7. CDR1 MNHEY and CDR2 SMNVEV come from the germline V gene (reference sequence). The CDR3 spans 15 residues.

This sequence joins TRBV14 and TRBJ1-1; D is unclear. The CDR3 has 13 residues. Between the trimmed V and J ends, which lost 0 bases and 7 bases, there was a span of 9 bases. Looked up from germline, CDR1 is SGHDN and CDR2 is FVKESK. CDR3 coding DNA: TGTGCCAGCAGCCAAGATCTGCGGGGTGAAGCTTTCTTT. Amino acid sequence: CASSQDLRGEAFF. Complete variable domain (other parts from reference TRBV14 and TRBJ1-1): EAGVTQFPSHSVIEKGQTVTLRCDPISGHDNLYWYRRVMGKEIKFLLHFVKESKQDESGMPNNRFLAERTGGTYSTLKVQPAELEDSGVYFCASSQDLRGEAFFGQGTRLTVV.

The chain combines TRBV19 with TRBJ2-2; possibly TRBD2 for D (5 bases). Germline V gene data show CDR1 as LNHDA and CDR2 as SQIVND (reference sequence). Trimming took 6 bases from V and 6 from J, leaving 17 bases between them. The CDR3 covers 15 residues. The CDR3 here is CASRLSPGSPGELFF. CDR3 coding DNA: TGTGCCAGTAGACTGTCCCCGGGGTCTCCCGGGGAGCTGTTTTTT.

This sequence joins TRBV7-2 and TRBJ1-2; 7 nucleotides agree with TRBD1. The CDR3 contains 15 residues. The V and J ends lost 1 base and 0 bases, in that order; junction bases with no gene match: 2. CDR1 and CDR2 (germline): SGHTA, FQGNSA. CDR3 bases: TGTGCCAGCAGCTTAGGTCAGGGGGCTAACTATGGCTACACCTTC. This encodes CASSLGQGANYGYTF.

This sequence joins TRBV18 and TRBJ1-1; D unclear. Germline V gives CDR1 KGHSH, CDR2 LQKENI. V was pared by 0 bases and J by 8 bases, with 7 bases between. This CDR3 has 12 amino acids. The CDR3 region has the DNA TGTGCCAGCTCACCACCGTACGGCGAAGCTTTCTTT. Encoded protein: CASSPPYGEAFF.

The rearrangement uses TRBV27 and TRBJ2-5; 12 bases map to TRBD1. The germline gives CDR1 MNHEY, CDR2 SMNVEV (reference sequence). This CDR3 has 15 amino acids. J gave up 5 bases and V 4 bases, and 5 bases lay outside the gene matches. In nucleotides, the CDR3 is TGTGCCAGCAGTTCCGGGACAGGGGGCAGGGAGACCCAGTACTTC. Its translation is CASSSGTGGRETQYF.

The J gene is TRBJ1-5, the V gene TRBV6-4, with unresolved D. Germline lookup yields CDR1 MRHNA and CDR2 SNTAGT. The V and J ends lost 0 bases and 4 bases respectively, with 4 bases between them. This CDR3 contains 13 residues. The CDR3 DNA sequence: TGTGCCAGCAGTGACTCGGTGAATCAGCCCCAGCATTTT. Its translation is CASSDSVNQPQHF.

This clone was seen only a few times. V gene TRBV28 combines with J gene TRBJ2-2; TRBD2 might be the D (5 bases). CDR1 and CDR2 (germline): MDHEN, SYDVKM. This CDR3 comprises 13 residues. Between the trimmed V and J ends, which lost 3 bases and 7 bases, there was a span of 9 bases. The CDR3 DNA reads as TGTGCCAGCAGTTTTAGTCGGGGCGGGGAGCTGTTTTTT. Residues: CASSFSRGGELFF.

Remarks on this clone: Other DNA variants within this sample encode the same CDR3. The chain combines TRBV7-9 with TRBJ2-3; possibly TRBD2 for D (5 bases). The CDR3 runs to 15 residues. Germline CDR1 is SEHNR and CDR2 is FQNEAQ (reference sequence). V lost 1 base, J lost 4 bases, and 12 bases lay in between. CDR3 in amino acids: CASSLGGEGSDTQYF. The CDR3, as DNA: TGTGCCAGCAGCTTAGGGGGAGAGGGTTCAGATACGCAGTATTTT.

The chain has TRBV28 and TRBJ1-2, with D possibly matching TRBD1 (5 bases). This CDR3 comprises 14 residues. V was shortened by 3 bases and J by 4 bases, with 12 bases between the two germline ends. Germline CDR1 reads MDHEN; CDR2 reads SYDVKM. CDR3: CASSFSGNSYGYTF. Written as DNA, the CDR3 is TGTGCCAGCAGTTTCTCAGGGAACAGCTATGGCTACACCTTC.

J is TRBJ2-5 and V is TRBV7-3, with D unclear. V was trimmed by 2 bases and J by 2 bases, leaving 6 bases between them. The CDR3 covers 13 residues. Germline CDR1 SGHTA, CDR2 FQGTGA. The CDR3 coding sequence is TGTGCCAGCAGCTTACGGCTACAAGAGACCCAGTACTTC. Its translation is CASSLRLQETQYF.

The chain uses TRBV5-1 and TRBJ2-5, with D perhaps matching TRBD1 or TRBD2 (6 bases each). V lost 4 bases to trimming and J lost 3 bases, with 10 bases between them. The CDR3 has 13 amino acids. Germline CDR1 SGHRS, CDR2 YFSETQ. The chain's CDR3 is CASSPGAEETQYF. In nucleotides, the CDR3 is TGCGCCAGCAGCCCGGGGGCCGAAGAGACCCAGTACTTC.

For the CDR3, the DNA is TGTGCCAGCAGCTTGTCCCCGGAGTATGGCTACACCTTC. Encoded protein: CASSLSPEYGYTF. The V call is TRBV7-6, the J call TRBJ1-2, with D uncertain. The V end lost 3 bases, the J end lost 5 bases, and 10 bases lay between the germline ends. The CDR3 length is 13 residues. Germline CDR1 reads SGHVS; CDR2 reads FNYEAQ.

The rearrangement uses TRBV10-1 and TRBJ2-1, with D possibly being TRBD2 (6 bases). This CDR3 has 14 residues. The V end lost 4 bases, the J end lost 5 bases, and 12 bases lay between the germline ends. Germline V gene sequence: CDR1 WNHNN, CDR2 SYGVQD (reference sequence). The CDR3 region is CASSVRTNDNEQFF. The CDR3 nucleotides read TGCGCCAGCAGTGTAAGGACTAACGACAATGAGCAGTTCTTC.

V usage is TRBV4-1 and J usage is TRBJ2-5; D perhaps matches TRBD1 (5 bases). The CDR3 is made up of 15 amino acids. Germline assignment: CDR1 MGHRA and CDR2 YSYEKL. V was cut by 0 bases and J by 1 base, with 9 bases left in between. The CDR3 loop reads CASSQDGAAQETQYF. In nucleotides, the CDR3 is TGCGCCAGCAGCCAAGATGGGGCAGCCCAAGAGACCCAGTACTTC.

This clone appeared a single time. The rearrangement joins TRBV30 to TRBJ2-3; the match to TRBD2 covers 8 bases. The CDR3 is 16 amino acids. Germline V gene sequence: CDR1 GTSNPN, CDR2 SVGIG (reference sequence). V trimming: 0 bases; J trimming: 6 bases; junction bases outside the gene matches: 11. The CDR3 is CAWSVPERELWDTQYF. The CDR3 DNA reads TGTGCCTGGAGTGTACCGGAGCGGGAGTTGTGGGATACGCAGTATTTT.

The chain carries TRBV27 and TRBJ2-7; no clear D. Trimming cost V 4 bases and J 3 bases, with 13 bases left between them. The length of the CDR3 is 14 residues. Germline V CDR1 and CDR2: MNHEY, SMNVEV (reference sequence). CDR3 DNA: TGTGCCAGCAGTTCCCGGACCCGCGACTACGAGCAGTACGTC. Amino acids: CASSSRTRDYEQYV.